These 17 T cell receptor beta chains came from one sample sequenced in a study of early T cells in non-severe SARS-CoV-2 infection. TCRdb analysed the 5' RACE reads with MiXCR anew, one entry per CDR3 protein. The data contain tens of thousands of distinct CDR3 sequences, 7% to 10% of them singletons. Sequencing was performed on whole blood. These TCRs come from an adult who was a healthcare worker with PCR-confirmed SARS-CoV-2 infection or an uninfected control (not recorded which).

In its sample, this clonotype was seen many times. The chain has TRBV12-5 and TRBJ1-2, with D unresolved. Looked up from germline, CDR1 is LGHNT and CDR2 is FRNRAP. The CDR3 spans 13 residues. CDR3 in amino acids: CASLAVSSSGYTF. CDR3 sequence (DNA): TGTGCCTCCCTTGCGGTCTCATCCTCAGGCTACACCTTC. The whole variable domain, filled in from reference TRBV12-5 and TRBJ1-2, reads DARVTQTPRHKVTEMGQEVTMRCQPILGHNTVFWYRQTMMQGLELLAYFRNRAPLDDSGMPKDRFSAEMPDATLATLKIQPSEPRDSAVYFCASLAVSSSGYTFGSGTRLTVV.

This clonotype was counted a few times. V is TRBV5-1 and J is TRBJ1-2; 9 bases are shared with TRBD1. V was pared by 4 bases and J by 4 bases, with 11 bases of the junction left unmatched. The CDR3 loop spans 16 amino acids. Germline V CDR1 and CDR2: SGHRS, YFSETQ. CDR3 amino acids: CASSVDRGTIGYGYTF. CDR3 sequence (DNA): TGCGCCAGCAGCGTGGACAGGGGCACTATCGGCTATGGCTACACCTTC.

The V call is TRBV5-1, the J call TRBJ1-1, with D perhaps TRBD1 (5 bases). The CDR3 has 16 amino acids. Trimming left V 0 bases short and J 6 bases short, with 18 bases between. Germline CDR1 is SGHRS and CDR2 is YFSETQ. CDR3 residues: CASSLAPRGAGAEAFF. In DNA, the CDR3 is TGCGCCAGCAGCTTGGCGCCCCGAGGGGCCGGGGCTGAAGCTTTCTTT.

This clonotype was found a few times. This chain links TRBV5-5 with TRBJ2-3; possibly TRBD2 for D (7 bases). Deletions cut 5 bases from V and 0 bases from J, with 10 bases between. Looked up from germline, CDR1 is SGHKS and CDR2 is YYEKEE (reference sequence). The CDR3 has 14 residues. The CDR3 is CASRRGLSTDTQYF. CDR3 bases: TGTGCCAGCAGGCGGGGGCTTAGCACAGATACGCAGTATTTT.

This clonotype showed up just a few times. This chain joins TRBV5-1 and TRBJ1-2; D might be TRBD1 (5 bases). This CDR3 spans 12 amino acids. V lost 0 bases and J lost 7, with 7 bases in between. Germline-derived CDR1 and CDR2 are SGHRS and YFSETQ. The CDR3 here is CASSLDRRGYTF. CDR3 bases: TGCGCCAGCAGCTTGGACAGGCGTGGCTACACCTTC. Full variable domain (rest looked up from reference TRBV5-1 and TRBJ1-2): KAGVTQTPRYLIKTRGQQVTLSCSPISGHRSVSWYQQTPGQGLQFLFEYFSETQRNKGNFPGRFSGRQFSNSRSEMNVSTLELGDSALYLCASSLDRRGYTFGSGTRLTVV.

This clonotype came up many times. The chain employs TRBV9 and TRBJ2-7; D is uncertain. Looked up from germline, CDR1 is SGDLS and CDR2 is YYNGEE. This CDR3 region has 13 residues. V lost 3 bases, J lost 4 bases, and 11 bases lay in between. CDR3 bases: TGTGCCAGCAGCGGTCGGGCAGAATACGAGCAGTACTTC. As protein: CASSGRAEYEQYF.

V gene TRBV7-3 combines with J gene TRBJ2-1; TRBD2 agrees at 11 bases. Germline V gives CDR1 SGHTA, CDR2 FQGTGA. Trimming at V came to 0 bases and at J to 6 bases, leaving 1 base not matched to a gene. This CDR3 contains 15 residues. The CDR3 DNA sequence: TGTGCCAGCAGCTTAACCCTAGCGGGGGGCAATGAGCAGTTCTTC. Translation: CASSLTLAGGNEQFF.

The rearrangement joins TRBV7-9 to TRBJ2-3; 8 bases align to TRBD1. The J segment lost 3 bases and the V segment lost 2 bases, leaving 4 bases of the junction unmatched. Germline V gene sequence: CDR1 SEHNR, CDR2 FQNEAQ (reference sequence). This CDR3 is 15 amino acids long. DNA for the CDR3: TGTGCCAGCAGCTTAAGACAGGGGAGTACAGATACGCAGTATTTT. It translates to CASSLRQGSTDTQYF.

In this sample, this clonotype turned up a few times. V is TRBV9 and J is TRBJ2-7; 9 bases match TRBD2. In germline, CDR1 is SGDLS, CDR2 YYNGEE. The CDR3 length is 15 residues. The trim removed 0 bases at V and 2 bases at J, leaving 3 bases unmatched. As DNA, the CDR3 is TGTGCCAGCAGCGTAGCGGCTAGCGGGACCTACGAGCAGTACTTC. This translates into CASSVAASGTYEQYF.

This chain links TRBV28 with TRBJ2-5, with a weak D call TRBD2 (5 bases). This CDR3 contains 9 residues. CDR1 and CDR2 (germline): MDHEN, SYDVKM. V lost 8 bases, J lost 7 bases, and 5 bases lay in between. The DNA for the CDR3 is TGTGCCAGCGGGAGGACCCAGTACTTC. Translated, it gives CASGRTQYF.

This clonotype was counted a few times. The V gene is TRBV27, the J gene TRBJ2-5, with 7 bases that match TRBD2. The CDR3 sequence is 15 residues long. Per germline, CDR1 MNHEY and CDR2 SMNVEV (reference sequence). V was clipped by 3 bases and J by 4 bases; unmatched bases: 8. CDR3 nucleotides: TGTGCCAGCAGTTTGGTTTTCCAGCGGGGAGAGACCCAGTACTTC. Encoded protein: CASSLVFQRGETQYF.

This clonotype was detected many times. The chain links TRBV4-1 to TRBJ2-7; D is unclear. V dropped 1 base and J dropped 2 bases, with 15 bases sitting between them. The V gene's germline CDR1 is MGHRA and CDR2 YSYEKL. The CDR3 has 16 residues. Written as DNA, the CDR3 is TGCGCCAGCAGCCAAGCGGTGGGTTATCGTCCCTACGAGCAGTACTTC. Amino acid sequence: CASSQAVGYRPYEQYF.

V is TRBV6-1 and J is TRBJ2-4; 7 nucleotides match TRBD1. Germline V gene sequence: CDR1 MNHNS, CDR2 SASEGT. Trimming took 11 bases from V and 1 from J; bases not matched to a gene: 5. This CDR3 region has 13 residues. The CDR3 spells CAATGDAKNIQYF. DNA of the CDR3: TGTGCCGCAACAGGGGACGCCAAAAACATTCAGTACTTC.

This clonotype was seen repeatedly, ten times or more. CDR3 amino acids: CASSLAGEAYNEQFF. CDR3 nucleotides: TGTGCCAGCAGTCTAGCGGGAGAAGCCTACAATGAGCAGTTCTTC. V is TRBV6-2 or TRBV6-3 and J is TRBJ2-1, with 10 bases matching TRBD2. V dropped 5 bases and J dropped 2; count of bases not matched to a gene: 3. Germline values: CDR1 MNHEY, CDR2 SVGEGT. The CDR3 spans 15 residues.

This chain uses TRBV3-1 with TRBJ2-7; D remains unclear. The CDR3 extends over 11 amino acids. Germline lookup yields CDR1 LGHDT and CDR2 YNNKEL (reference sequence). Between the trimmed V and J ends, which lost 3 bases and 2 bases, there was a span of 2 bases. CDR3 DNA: TGTGCCAGCAGCCAGGCCTACGAGCAGTACTTC. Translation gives CASSQAYEQYF.

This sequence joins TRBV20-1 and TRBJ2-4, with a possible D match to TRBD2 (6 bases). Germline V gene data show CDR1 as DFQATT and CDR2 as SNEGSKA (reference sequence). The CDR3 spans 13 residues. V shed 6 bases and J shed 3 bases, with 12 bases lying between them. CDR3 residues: CSAGPAGKNIQYF. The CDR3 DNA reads TGCAGTGCCGGGCCAGCGGGCAAAAACATTCAGTACTTC.

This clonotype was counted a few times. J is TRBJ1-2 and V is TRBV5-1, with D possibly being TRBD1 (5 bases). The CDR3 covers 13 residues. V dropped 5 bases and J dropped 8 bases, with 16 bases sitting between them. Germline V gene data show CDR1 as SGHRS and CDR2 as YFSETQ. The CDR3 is CASRTETREGYTF. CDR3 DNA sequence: TGCGCCAGCAGGACGGAGACCAGGGAGGGCTACACCTTC.